These 29 T cell receptor beta chains were sequenced from one sample in a study of blood T cell repertoires in COVID-19. Sequencing was performed with immunoSEQ multiplex PCR; in TCRdb, only in-frame clones are kept and a portion is missing. The data contain about 190,000 clones, roughly four fifths of them singletons. Specimen: peripheral blood. These receptors came from a man aged 25-40 years with active or convalescent COVID-19.

This clone was observed a handful of times. V usage is TRBV28 and J usage is TRBJ1-2, with D possibly being TRBD1 (6 bases). V dropped 6 bases and J dropped 3 bases, with 17 bases sitting between them. Germline V gene sequence: CDR1 MDHEN, CDR2 SYDVKM. This CDR3 comprises 15 residues. This CDR3 is CASRPTGRGDYGYTF. The CDR3 DNA sequence: TGTGCCAGCAGACCAACAGGGAGAGGTGACTATGGCTACACCTTC.

The chain carries TRBV7-5 and TRBJ1-3; the table assigns TRBD1, which was not confirmed against the DNA. TRBV7-5 is a pseudogene locus. This CDR3 has 14 residues. CDR3 coding DNA: TGTGTCAGAAGCTTCGCAGGGACTGGAAACACCATATATTTT. Translating gives CVRSFAGTGNTIYF.

The chain uses TRBV7-8 and TRBJ2-2; 9 bases align to TRBD2. With 1 base clipped from V and 4 bases from J, the junction kept 4 bases outside the gene matches. This CDR3 is 16 amino acids long. Looked up from germline, CDR1 is SGHVS and CDR2 is FQNEAQ. This CDR3 reads CASSLGGLAVTGELFF. CDR3 sequence (DNA): TGTGCCAGCAGCTTAGGGGGACTAGCTGTCACCGGGGAGCTGTTTTTT.

The V call is TRBV29-1, the J call TRBJ1-4; D remains ambiguous. The CDR3 is 13 amino acids. The germline V gene encodes CDR1 SQVTM and CDR2 ANQGSEA. V was pared by 6 bases and J by 0 bases, with 8 bases between. The CDR3 DNA reads TGCAGCGTAGCGCGCTCAACTAATGAAAAACTGTTTTTT. Translation: CSVARSTNEKLFF.

V usage is TRBV5-1 and J usage is TRBJ2-5, with D unresolved. Germline V gene data show CDR1 as SGHRS and CDR2 as YFSETQ. The V and J ends lost 1 base and 3 bases respectively, with 7 bases between them. The CDR3 has 13 amino acids. For the CDR3, the DNA is TGCGCCAGCAGCTTGCCCCCGGAAGAGACCCAGTACTTC. Amino acid sequence: CASSLPPEETQYF.

This clone came up a few times. V and J are TRBV27 and TRBJ1-4; D not certain. There are 15 residues in the CDR3. Trimming left V 6 bases short and J 0 bases short, with 11 bases between. Germline CDR1 MNHEY, CDR2 SMNVEV (reference sequence). The CDR3 reads CASRFSLATNEKLFF. The CDR3 DNA is TGTGCCAGCAGATTTAGTTTGGCAACTAATGAAAAACTGTTTTTT.

This clone was detected only a few times. The genes are TRBV11-3 and TRBJ2-2; 7 positions agree with TRBD1. The V and J ends lost 7 bases and 3 bases, in that order; junction bases with no gene match: 5. Germline V gene sequence: CDR1 SGHNT, CDR2 YENEEA. This CDR3 comprises 14 residues. The CDR3 DNA reads as TGTGCCAGCACCCGACAGGGATACACCGGGGAGCTGTTTTTT. This sequence encodes CASTRQGYTGELFF.

CDR3 nucleotides: TGTGCCAGCAGCCGATTCGCCCAGGGCACCATGAACACTGAAGCTTTCTTT. This translates into CASSRFAQGTMNTEAFF. The chain recombines TRBV5-6 with TRBJ1-1, with a tentative D call TRBD1 (5 bases). Trimming pared 4 bases from V and 0 bases from J, leaving 19 bases between. CDR1 and CDR2 (germline): SGHDT, YYEEEE. The CDR3 loop spans 17 amino acids.

This clone was counted between two and nine times. The rearrangement joins TRBV7-9 to TRBJ2-1; no clear D gene. V gave up 1 base and J gave up 8 bases, with 15 bases separating them. Germline-derived CDR1 and CDR2 are SEHNR and FQNEAQ (reference sequence). The CDR3 runs to 15 residues. CDR3 protein: CASSLGLIGADEQFF. The CDR3 DNA sequence: TGTGCCAGCAGCTTAGGGCTCATTGGCGCGGATGAGCAGTTCTTC.

The chain employs TRBV24-1 and TRBJ1-5; D unclear. The CDR3 contains 15 residues. Germline V gene data show CDR1 as KGHDR and CDR2 as SFDVKD. The V end was cut by 3 bases, the J end by 7 bases, with 15 bases between. CDR3 residues: CATSDTGDRRQPQHF. DNA of the CDR3: TGTGCCACCAGTGATACGGGAGACCGAAGGCAGCCCCAGCATTTT.

This chain links TRBV11-2 with TRBJ1-2; no clear D gene. This CDR3 has 12 residues. Trimming removed 4 bases from V and 7 bases from J, with 10 bases in between. Per germline, CDR1 SGHAT and CDR2 FQNNGV. The DNA of the CDR3 is TGTGCCAGCAGCTCGTCGCGCGGTGGCTACACCTTC. Encoded protein: CASSSSRGGYTF.

The chain employs TRBV6-6 and TRBJ2-3; 7 bases align to TRBD1. Germline V gene lookup returns CDR1 MNHNY and CDR2 SVGAGI (reference sequence). This CDR3 region has 15 residues. V trimming: 10 bases; J trimming: 6 bases; junction bases outside the gene matches: 16. The CDR3 reads CATLRDRGDWDTQYF. As DNA, the CDR3 is TGTGCCACCCTGAGGGACAGAGGAGACTGGGATACGCAGTATTTT.

This chain joins TRBV27 and TRBJ1-5; D call uncertain. The CDR3 covers 16 residues. Between the trimmed V and J ends, which lost 2 bases and 0 bases, there was a span of 11 bases. Per germline, CDR1 MNHEY and CDR2 SMNVEV (reference sequence). CDR3 in DNA: TGTGCCAGCAGTTTAAAAGGAGATTATAGCAATCAGCCCCAGCATTTT. It is translated as CASSLKGDYSNQPQHF.

This chain connects TRBV2 to TRBJ1-6; D unresolved. This CDR3 is built from 11 residues. Trimming left V 2 bases short and J 11 bases short, with 4 bases between. CDR1 SNHLY and CDR2 FYNNEI come from the germline V gene. The DNA for the CDR3 is TGTGCCAGCAGTGAATCGGCACCCCTCCACTTT. This codes for CASSESAPLHF.

The V and J genes are TRBV11-3 and TRBJ1-4, with TRBD1 matching over 7 bases. Germline CDR1 reads SGHNT; CDR2 reads YENEEA. The V gene end was trimmed by 7 bases and the J gene end by 5 bases; junction bases not matched to a gene: 7. This CDR3 region has 14 residues. DNA of the CDR3: TGTGCCAGCAAGAGACAGGGATCGAATGAAAAACTGTTTTTT. This sequence encodes CASKRQGSNEKLFF.

The genes are TRBV28 and TRBJ2-1, with D hard to call. The V end lost 3 bases, the J end lost 5 bases, and 8 bases lay between the germline ends. Germline V gene lookup returns CDR1 MDHEN and CDR2 SYDVKM. The length of the CDR3 is 13 residues. In DNA, the CDR3 is TGTGCCAGCAGTTTTAGGCGGAACAATGAGCAGTTCTTC. This encodes CASSFRRNNEQFF.

CDR3 loop: CASSSSSGNYGYTF. In DNA, the CDR3 is TGTGCCAGCAGTTCGTCGTCAGGAAACTATGGCTACACCTTC. This chain joins TRBV27 and TRBJ1-2; D is undetermined. The CDR3 is 14 residues long. Trimming removed 4 bases from V and 2 bases from J, with 11 bases in between. Germline V gives CDR1 MNHEY, CDR2 SMNVEV (reference sequence).

This clone was counted only a few times. The CDR3 spells CASSRTGYNSPLHF. In DNA, the CDR3 is TGTGCCAGCAGCCGGACAGGCTATAATTCACCCCTCCACTTT. This chain connects TRBV6-5 to TRBJ1-6; 7 nucleotides match TRBD1. The CDR3 runs to 14 residues. The V gene's germline CDR1 is MNHEY and CDR2 SVGAGI. Losses at the gene ends were 6 bases for V and 3 bases for J; bases not matched to a gene: 2.

A single count supports this clone. The rearrangement links TRBV5-7 to TRBJ2-7, with D uncertain. TRBV5-7 is labeled an ORF, and its function is uncertain. The CDR3 is 11 residues long. This CDR3 is CASSLERRACV. CDR3 nucleotides: TGTGCCAGCAGCTTGGAGCGACGAGCGTGCGTC.

V and J are TRBV19 and TRBJ1-3, with 11 bases aligning to TRBD1. CDR3 size: 17 residues. Losses at the gene ends were 5 bases for V and 2 bases for J; bases not matched to a gene: 8. Germline assignment: CDR1 LNHDA and CDR2 SQIVND (reference sequence). The CDR3 DNA sequence: TGTGCCAGTAGTTTCCGGCCGGGACAGGGGGCTGGAAACACCATATATTTT. It codes for CASSFRPGQGAGNTIYF.

The DNA of the CDR3 is TGTGCCAGTAGTATTCCGGGGGTCCAAAACATTCAGTACTTC. This sequence encodes CASSIPGVQNIQYF. The V and J genes are TRBV19 and TRBJ2-4, with D possibly TRBD2 on 6 matching bases. CDR1 LNHDA and CDR2 SQIVND come from the germline V gene (reference sequence). This CDR3 is 14 amino acids long. Trimming took off 3 bases at V and 5 bases at J, with 11 bases between the two ends. The full variable domain, its missing parts supplied by reference TRBV19 and TRBJ2-4, is DGGITQSPKYLFRKEGQNVTLSCEQNLNHDAMYWYRQDPGQGLRLIYYSQIVNDFQKGDIAEGYSVSREKKESFPLTVTSAQKNPTAFYLCASSIPGVQNIQYFGAGTRLSVL.

The rearrangement joins TRBV19 to TRBJ2-1, with 10 bases aligning to TRBD2. The germline CDR1 and CDR2 sequences are LNHDA and SQIVND (reference sequence). The CDR3 runs 16 residues. V dropped 5 bases and J dropped 10; count of bases not matched to a gene: 14. CDR3 coding DNA: TGTGCCAGTAGTGTACCCTACACTAGCGGGATAGACGAGCAGTTCTTC. Its protein product is CASSVPYTSGIDEQFF.

The chain joins TRBV28 to TRBJ1-4, with a possible D match to TRBD1 (5 bases). There are 15 residues in the CDR3. Trimming took 4 bases from V and 4 from J, leaving 13 bases between them. Germline assignment: CDR1 MDHEN and CDR2 SYDVKM. In nucleotides, the CDR3 is TGTGCCAGCAGTTCCCCCACAGGTCTTAATGAAAAACTGTTTTTT. It encodes CASSSPTGLNEKLFF.

A few counts support this clone. The chain recombines TRBV24-1 with TRBJ2-1, with TRBD1 as a possible D gene (5 bases). With 4 bases removed from V and 9 bases from J, the gap between germline ends came to 9 bases. CDR3 length: 12 amino acids. Germline V CDR1 and CDR2: KGHDR, SFDVKD. The chain's CDR3 is CATSDQGVEQFF. The CDR3 DNA sequence: TGTGCCACCAGTGACCAAGGGGTTGAGCAGTTCTTC.

This clone has just one count. This chain connects TRBV4-3 to TRBJ1-2; no firm D call. Between the trimmed V and J ends, which lost 0 bases and 7 bases, there was a span of 18 bases. The germline CDR1 and CDR2 sequences are LGHNA and YSLEER. The CDR3 totals 16 residues. CDR3 protein: CASSQETGVMWRGYTF. The DNA for the CDR3 is TGCGCCAGCAGCCAAGAAACCGGGGTTATGTGGCGTGGCTACACCTTC.

The chain couples TRBV5-3 to TRBJ1-1, with D possibly being TRBD1 (6 bases). TRBV5-3 is designated an ORF whose function remains uncertain. Trimming removed 4 bases at V and 5 bases at J, with 18 bases between. The CDR3 contains 15 residues. CDR3 nucleotides: TGTGCCAGAAGCGGACCGGGACATCGACAGACTGAAGCTTTCTTT. Encoded protein: CARSGPGHRQTEAFF.

V and J are TRBV7-3 and TRBJ2-2, with 11 nucleotides matching TRBD2. The CDR3 runs to 17 residues. Germline V gene sequence: CDR1 SGHTA, CDR2 FQGTGA. The J segment lost 0 bases and the V segment lost 5 bases, leaving 5 bases of the junction unmatched. The DNA of the CDR3 is TGTGCCAGCAGCCCGACTAGCGGGGCGACGAACACCGGGGAGCTGTTTTTT. Translating it yields CASSPTSGATNTGELFF.

V and J are TRBV5-6 and TRBJ1-5, with 8 bases aligning to TRBD1. V lost 1 base, J lost 6 bases, and 3 bases stayed unmatched. Germline lookup yields CDR1 SGHDT and CDR2 YYEEEE. The CDR3 consists of 14 residues. CDR3: CASSLKQGAQPQHF. Here the CDR3 DNA reads TGTGCCAGCAGCTTGAAGCAGGGGGCTCAGCCCCAGCATTTT.

The table lists this clone with a count of one. V usage is TRBV5-8 and J usage is TRBJ1-3; no definite D call. The CDR3 is 16 residues long. Trimming removed 6 bases from V and 0 bases from J, with 16 bases in between. Germline lookup yields CDR1 SGHTS and CDR2 YDEGEE. Here the CDR3 DNA reads TGTGCCAGCACCAGGACGGGGAACCCCTCTGGAAACACCATATATTTT. It yields the protein CASTRTGNPSGNTIYF.